This T cell receptor (beta chain) originates from a study of CD8 T cells in ankylosing spondylitis. The CDR3 totals 12 residues. Germline lookup yields CDR1 SQVTM and CDR2 ANQGSEA. The germline V and J ends were trimmed by 5 bases and 2 bases, with 9 bases remaining between them. The study, taken as a whole, reports: Within matched ankylosing spondylitis synovial fluid, disease-linked clones were reportedly significantly enriched.

This clonotype was counted only a few times. Its matching antigen is unknown. Via MiXCR, TCRdb re-called the 5' RACE reads, giving one row per CDR3 protein. The sample has around 150,000 distinct CDR3 sequences, more than 9% seen once. This clonotype was sampled from a male donor with ankylosing spondylitis or in good health (not recorded which). V is TRBV29-1 and J is TRBJ2-5; TRBD1 is a possible D gene (5 bases). Sequenced sample: blood, either unsorted or a sorted T cell fraction (not recorded which). The CDR3 DNA sequence: TGCAGCGTTCGCACAGGACAAGAGACCCAGTACTTC. Translated, it gives CSVRTGQETQYF.